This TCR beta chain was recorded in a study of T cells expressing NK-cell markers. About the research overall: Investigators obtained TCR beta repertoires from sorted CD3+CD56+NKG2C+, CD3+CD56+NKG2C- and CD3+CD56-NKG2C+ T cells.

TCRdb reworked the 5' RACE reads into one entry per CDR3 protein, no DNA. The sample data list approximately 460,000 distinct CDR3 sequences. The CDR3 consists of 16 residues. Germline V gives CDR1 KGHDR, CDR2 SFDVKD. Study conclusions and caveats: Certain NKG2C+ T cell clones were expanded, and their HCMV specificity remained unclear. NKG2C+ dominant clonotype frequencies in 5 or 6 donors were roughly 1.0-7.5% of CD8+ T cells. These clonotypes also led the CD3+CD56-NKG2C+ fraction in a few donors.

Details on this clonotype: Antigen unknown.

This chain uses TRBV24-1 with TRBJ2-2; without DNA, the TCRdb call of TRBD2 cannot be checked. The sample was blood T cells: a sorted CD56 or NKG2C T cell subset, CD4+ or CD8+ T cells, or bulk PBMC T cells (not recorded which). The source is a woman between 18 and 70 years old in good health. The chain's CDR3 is CATSDFLAEPTGELFF.